The table lists the clone carrying this TCR beta chain with a count of one. Its matching antigen is unknown. The record originates from a study of shared clonotypes between healthy human individuals. Points from the study as a whole: Unshared clonotypes carried lower generation probabilities than those common to all four donors. Estimated richness was generally greater in naive than memory subsets.

This CDR3 has 15 amino acids. Germline-derived CDR1 and CDR2 are SEHNR and FQNEAQ (reference sequence). V was clipped by 1 base and J by 5 bases, with 15 bases between them. Naive CD8 cells comprised CD45RO-negative, CCR7-positively selected cells, excluding terminally differentiated effector memory CD45RA+ cells. Deep-level assay runs were performed. Replicate sorted-subset PCRs were loaded with around 200 ng DNA, 30,000 to 35,000 T cell genomes. Sequenced by immunoSEQ multiplex PCR; TCRdb stores in-frame clones only, minus some. The table shows millions of clones, with about 95% occurring only once.

Sequencing was done on a sample of naive CD8+ T cells sorted from blood. The source of this sequence is a man aged 18 to 30 in good health. This chain joins TRBV7-9 and TRBJ2-7; D remains unclear. The CDR3 nucleotides read TGTGCCAGCAGCTTAGTCGCCTTAGGGATCCACGAGCAGTACTTC. Its protein is CASSLVALGIHEQYF.